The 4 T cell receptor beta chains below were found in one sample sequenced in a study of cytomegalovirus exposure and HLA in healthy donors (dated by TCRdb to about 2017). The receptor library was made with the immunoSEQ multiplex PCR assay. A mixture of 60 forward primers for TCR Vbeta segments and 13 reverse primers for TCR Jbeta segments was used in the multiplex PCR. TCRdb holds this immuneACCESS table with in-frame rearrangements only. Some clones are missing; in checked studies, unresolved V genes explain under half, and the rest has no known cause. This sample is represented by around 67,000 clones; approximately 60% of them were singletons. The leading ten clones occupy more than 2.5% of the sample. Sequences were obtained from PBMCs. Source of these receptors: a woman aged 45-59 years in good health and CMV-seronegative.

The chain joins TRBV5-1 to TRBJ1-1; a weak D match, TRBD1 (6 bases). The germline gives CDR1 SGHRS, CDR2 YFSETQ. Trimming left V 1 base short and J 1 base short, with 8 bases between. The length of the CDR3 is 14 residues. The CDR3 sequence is CASSLWTENTEAFF. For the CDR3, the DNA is TGCGCCAGCAGCTTGTGGACAGAGAACACTGAAGCTTTCTTT. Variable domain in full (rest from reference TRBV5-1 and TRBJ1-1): KAGVTQTPRYLIKTRGQQVTLSCSPISGHRSVSWYQQTPGQGLQFLFEYFSETQRNKGNFPGRFSGRQFSNSRSEMNVSTLELGDSALYLCASSLWTENTEAFFGQGTRLTVV.

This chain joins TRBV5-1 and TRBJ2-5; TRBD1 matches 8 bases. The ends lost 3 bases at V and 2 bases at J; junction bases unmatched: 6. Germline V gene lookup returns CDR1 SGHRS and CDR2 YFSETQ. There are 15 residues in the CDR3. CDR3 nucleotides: TGCGCCAGCAGCTCCCCGACAGGGGATCAAGAGACCCAGTACTTC. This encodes CASSSPTGDQETQYF.

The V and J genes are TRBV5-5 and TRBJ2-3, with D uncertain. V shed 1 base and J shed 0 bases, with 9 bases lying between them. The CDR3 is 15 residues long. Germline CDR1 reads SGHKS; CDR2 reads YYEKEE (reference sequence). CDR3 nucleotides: TGTGCCAGCAGCTTGTACGATACTAGCACAGATACGCAGTATTTT. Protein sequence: CASSLYDTSTDTQYF.

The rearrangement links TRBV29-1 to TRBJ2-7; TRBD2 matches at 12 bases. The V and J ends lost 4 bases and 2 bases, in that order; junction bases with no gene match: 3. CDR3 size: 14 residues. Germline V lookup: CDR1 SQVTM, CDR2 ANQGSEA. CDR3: CSVAASGRAYEQYF. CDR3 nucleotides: TGCAGCGTTGCAGCTAGCGGGAGGGCCTACGAGCAGTACTTC.